This T cell receptor beta chain stems from a study of spatial heterogeneity in lung cancer. Overall study context: Some 72 TRACERx patients with early, untreated non-small cell lung cancer donated samples. Consistently, beta-chain sequences turned up in larger numbers than alpha-chain sequences did. Averaged across combinations, each unique TCR and UMI pairing appeared more than ten times in raw reads, which were uncorrected.

In germline, CDR1 is LGHDT, CDR2 YNNKEL (reference sequence). The CDR3 length is 13 residues. Deletions cut 3 bases from V and 13 bases from J, with 13 bases between. Via MiXCR, TCRdb re-called the 5' RACE reads, giving one row per CDR3 protein. The table includes about 50,000 distinct CDR3 sequences, 7.4% detected once. The time point was: blood at routine non-recurrence follow-up after resection. Sequencing was performed on whole RNA extracted from tumor and nontumor lung tissue, or from frozen PBMC, and the material was left unsorted. The sequenced sample was PBMCs, obtained at follow-up. The origin of this receptor is a female donor with early-stage non-small cell lung cancer. The chain combines TRBV3-1 with TRBJ1-6; D remains ambiguous. In DNA, the CDR3 is TGTGCCAGCAGCCAGCTCCGGAAGCAGCCCCTCCACTTT. Protein sequence: CASSQLRKQPLHF.